This T cell receptor beta chain derives from a study of CD8 T cells in ankylosing spondylitis. This clonotype was detected ten times or more. Antigen: not known. This CDR3 is built from 14 residues. Germline lookup yields CDR1 MDHEN and CDR2 SYDVKM. Between the trimmed V and J ends, which lost 3 bases and 4 bases, there was a span of 9 bases. Findings and caveats of the study: Matched synovial fluid from ankylosing spondylitis patients was reported to be enriched for disease-linked clones. Clones linked with disease were CD8+ and fairly uncommon in the peripheral blood. Existing reports had already noted some motif variants in reactive arthritis synovial fluid and blood.

In making TCR beta libraries, quantitative 5'-RACE with molecular barcodes was used. TCRdb ran MiXCR on the 5' RACE reads and lists one entry per CDR3 protein. The sample records around 250,000 distinct CDR3 sequences, about 10% being singletons. The chain is built from TRBV28 and TRBJ2-2, with TRBD1 as a possible D gene (5 bases). Source material: blood, either unsorted or a sorted T cell fraction (not recorded which). This sequence originates from a male donor with ankylosing spondylitis or in good health (not recorded which). CDR3 sequence (DNA): TGTGCCAGCAGTTTTGCGGACATCACCGGGGAGCTGTTTTTT. This gives the protein CASSFADITGELFF.